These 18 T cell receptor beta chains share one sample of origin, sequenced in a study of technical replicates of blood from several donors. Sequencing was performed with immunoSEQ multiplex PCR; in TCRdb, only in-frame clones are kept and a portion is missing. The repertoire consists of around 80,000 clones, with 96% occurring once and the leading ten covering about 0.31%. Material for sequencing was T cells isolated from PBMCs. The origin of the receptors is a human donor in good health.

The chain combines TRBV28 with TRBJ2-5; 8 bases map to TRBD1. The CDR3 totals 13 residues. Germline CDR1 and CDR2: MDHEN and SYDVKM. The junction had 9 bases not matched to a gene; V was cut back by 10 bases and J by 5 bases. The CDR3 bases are TGTGCCATCCGCAGGGGGCGCTGGGAGACCCAGTACTTC. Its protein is CAIRRGRWETQYF. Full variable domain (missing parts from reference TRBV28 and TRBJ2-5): DVKVTQSSRYLVKRTGEKVFLECVQDMDHENMFWYRQDPGLGLRLIYFSYDVKMKEKGDIPEGYSVSREKKERFSLILESASTNQTSMYLCAIRRGRWETQYFGPGTRLLVL.

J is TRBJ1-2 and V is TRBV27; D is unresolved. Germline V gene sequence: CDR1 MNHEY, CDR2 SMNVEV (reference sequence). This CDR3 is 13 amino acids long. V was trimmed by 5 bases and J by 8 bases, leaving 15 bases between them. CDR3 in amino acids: CASSPSVIWGYTF. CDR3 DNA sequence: TGTGCCAGCAGTCCTAGTGTCATCTGGGGCTACACCTTC.

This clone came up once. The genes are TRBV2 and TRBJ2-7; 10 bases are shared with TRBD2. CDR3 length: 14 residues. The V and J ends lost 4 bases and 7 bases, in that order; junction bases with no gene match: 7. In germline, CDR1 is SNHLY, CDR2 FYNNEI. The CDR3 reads CASSGTSGSGEQYF. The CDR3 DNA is TGTGCCAGCAGTGGGACTAGCGGTTCGGGTGAGCAGTACTTC.

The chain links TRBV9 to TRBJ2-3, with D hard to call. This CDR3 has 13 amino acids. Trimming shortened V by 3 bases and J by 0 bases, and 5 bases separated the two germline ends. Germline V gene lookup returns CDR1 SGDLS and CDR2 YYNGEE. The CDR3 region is CASSGASTDTQYF. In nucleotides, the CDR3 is TGTGCCAGCAGCGGCGCAAGCACAGATACGCAGTATTTT.

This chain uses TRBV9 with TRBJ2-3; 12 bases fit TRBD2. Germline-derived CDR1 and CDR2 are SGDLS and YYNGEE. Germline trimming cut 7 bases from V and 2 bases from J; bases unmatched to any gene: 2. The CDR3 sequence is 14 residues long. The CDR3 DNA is TGTGCCAGCGGGACTAGCGGGCACACAGATACGCAGTATTTT. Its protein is CASGTSGHTDTQYF. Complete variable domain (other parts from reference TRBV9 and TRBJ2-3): DSGVTQTPKHLITATGQRVTLRCSPRSGDLSVYWYQQSLDQGLQFLIQYYNGEERAKGNILERFSAQQFPDLHSELNLSSLELGDSALYFCASGTSGHTDTQYFGPGTRLTVL.

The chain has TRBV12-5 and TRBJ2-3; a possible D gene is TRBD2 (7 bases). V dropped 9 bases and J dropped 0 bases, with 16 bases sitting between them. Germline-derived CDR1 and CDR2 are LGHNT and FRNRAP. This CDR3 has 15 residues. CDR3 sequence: CASVRGRASTDTQYF. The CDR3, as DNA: TGTGCTAGCGTAAGGGGGAGGGCCAGCACAGATACGCAGTATTTT.

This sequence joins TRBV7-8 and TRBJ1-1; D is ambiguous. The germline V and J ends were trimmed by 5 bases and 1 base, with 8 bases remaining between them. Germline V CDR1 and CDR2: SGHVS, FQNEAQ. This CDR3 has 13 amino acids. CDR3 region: CASSRWRNTEAFF. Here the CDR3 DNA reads TGTGCCAGCAGCAGGTGGAGGAACACTGAAGCTTTCTTT.

The CDR3 sequence is CASVLGAGPVTEAFF. The CDR3 DNA reads TGCGCCAGCGTCTTGGGGGCAGGGCCGGTCACTGAAGCTTTCTTT. This chain joins TRBV5-1 and TRBJ1-1, with a weak D call TRBD1 (6 bases). The germline CDR1 and CDR2 sequences are SGHRS and YFSETQ. V was pared by 7 bases and J by 4 bases, with 20 bases between. The CDR3 has 15 amino acids.

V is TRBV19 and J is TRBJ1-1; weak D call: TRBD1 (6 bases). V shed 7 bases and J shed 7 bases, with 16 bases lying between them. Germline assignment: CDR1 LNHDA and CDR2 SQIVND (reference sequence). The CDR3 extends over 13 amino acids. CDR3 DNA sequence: TGTGCCAGTAAACCCAGGGGTGGTGGTGAAGCTTTCTTT. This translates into CASKPRGGGEAFF. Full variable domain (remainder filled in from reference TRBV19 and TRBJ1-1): DGGITQSPKYLFRKEGQNVTLSCEQNLNHDAMYWYRQDPGQGLRLIYYSQIVNDFQKGDIAEGYSVSREKKESFPLTVTSAQKNPTAFYLCASKPRGGGEAFFGQGTRLTVV.

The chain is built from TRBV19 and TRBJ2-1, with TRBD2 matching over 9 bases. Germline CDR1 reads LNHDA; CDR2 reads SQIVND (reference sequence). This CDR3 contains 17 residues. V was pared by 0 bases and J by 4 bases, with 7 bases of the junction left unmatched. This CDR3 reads CASSIDWGTSLYNEQFF. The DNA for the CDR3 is TGTGCCAGTAGTATAGACTGGGGGACTAGCCTTTACAATGAGCAGTTCTTC.

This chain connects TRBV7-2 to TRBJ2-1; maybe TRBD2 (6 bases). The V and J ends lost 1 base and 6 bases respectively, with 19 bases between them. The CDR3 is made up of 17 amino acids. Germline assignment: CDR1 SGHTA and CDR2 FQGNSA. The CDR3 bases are TGTGCCAGCAGCTTAGTGTTTCTTGGCGGGGCTTCCAATGAGCAGTTCTTC. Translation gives CASSLVFLGGASNEQFF.

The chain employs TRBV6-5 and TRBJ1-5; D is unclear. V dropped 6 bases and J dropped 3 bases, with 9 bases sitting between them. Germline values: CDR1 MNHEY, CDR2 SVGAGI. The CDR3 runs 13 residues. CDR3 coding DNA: TGTGCCAGCAGGCCTAATTCCAATCAGCCCCAGCATTTT. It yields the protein CASRPNSNQPQHF.

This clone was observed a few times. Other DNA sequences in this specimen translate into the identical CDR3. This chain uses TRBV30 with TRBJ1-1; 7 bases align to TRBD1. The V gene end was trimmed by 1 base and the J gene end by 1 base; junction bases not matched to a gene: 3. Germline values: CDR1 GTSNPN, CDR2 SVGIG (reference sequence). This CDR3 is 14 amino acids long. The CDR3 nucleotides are TGTGCCTGGAGTGACTGGGACAGGAACACTGAAGCTTTCTTT. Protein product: CAWSDWDRNTEAFF.

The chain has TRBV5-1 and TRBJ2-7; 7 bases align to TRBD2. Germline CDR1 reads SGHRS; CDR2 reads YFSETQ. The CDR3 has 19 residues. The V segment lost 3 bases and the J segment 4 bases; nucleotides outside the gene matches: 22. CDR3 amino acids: CASSSLGGGSGSWGYEQYF. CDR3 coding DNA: TGCGCCAGCAGCTCCCTGGGGGGGGGTAGCGGCTCGTGGGGATACGAGCAGTACTTC. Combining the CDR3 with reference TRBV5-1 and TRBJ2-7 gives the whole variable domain KAGVTQTPRYLIKTRGQQVTLSCSPISGHRSVSWYQQTPGQGLQFLFEYFSETQRNKGNFPGRFSGRQFSNSRSEMNVSTLELGDSALYLCASSSLGGGSGSWGYEQYFGPGTRLTVT.

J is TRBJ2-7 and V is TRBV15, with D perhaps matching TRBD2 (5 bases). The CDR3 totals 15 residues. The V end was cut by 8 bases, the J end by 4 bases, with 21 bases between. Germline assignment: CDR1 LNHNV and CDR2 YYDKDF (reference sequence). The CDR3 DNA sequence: TGTGCCACCCAGGAGTGGGGAGCGGAGATATACGAGCAGTACTTC. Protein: CATQEWGAEIYEQYF.

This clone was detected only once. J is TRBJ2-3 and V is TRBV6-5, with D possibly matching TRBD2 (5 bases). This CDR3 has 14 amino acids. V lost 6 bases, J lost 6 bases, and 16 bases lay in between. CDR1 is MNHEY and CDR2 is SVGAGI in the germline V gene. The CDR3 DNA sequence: TGTGCCAGCAGCCCCTCGAGAGCGGCGGATACGCAGTATTTT. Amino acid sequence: CASSPSRAADTQYF.

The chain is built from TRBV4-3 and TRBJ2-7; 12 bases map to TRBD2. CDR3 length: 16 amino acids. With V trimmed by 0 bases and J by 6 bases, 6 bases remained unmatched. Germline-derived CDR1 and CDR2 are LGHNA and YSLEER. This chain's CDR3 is CASSQDPLAGGREQYF. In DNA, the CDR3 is TGCGCCAGCAGCCAAGATCCTCTAGCGGGAGGGCGCGAGCAGTACTTC.

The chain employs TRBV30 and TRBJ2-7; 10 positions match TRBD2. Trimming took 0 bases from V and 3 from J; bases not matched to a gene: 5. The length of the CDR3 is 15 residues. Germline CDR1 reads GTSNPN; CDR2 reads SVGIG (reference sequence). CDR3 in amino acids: CAWSVLRTSGYEQYF. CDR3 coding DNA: TGTGCCTGGAGTGTTCTCCGGACTAGCGGCTACGAGCAGTACTTC.